Presented here are 6 T cell receptor beta chains from one specimen sequenced in a study of T cell clonality in common variable immunodeficiency. Assay used: immunoSEQ multiplex PCR; TCRdb lists only in-frame clones, some missing. The data list approximately 81,000 clones, none observed once; around 0.82% falls to the top ten. The sequenced sample consisted of peripheral blood mononuclear cells. These receptors all stem from a person between 18 and 75 years old in good health.

This clone was detected many times. The DNA ends 3 residues before the CDR3 does, and the rest of the CDR3 is filled in from the germline J gene. The genes are TRBV20-1 and TRBJ2-7, with TRBD1 as a possible D gene (5 bases). The CDR3 has 14 residues. The germline gives CDR1 DFQATT, CDR2 SNEGSKA (reference sequence). Trimming pared 3 bases from V and 2 bases from J, leaving 14 bases between. The CDR3 region is CSASGARQTYEQYF. The CDR3 DNA, read in part, is TGCAGTGCTAGCGGCGCCCGACAGACCTACGAG.

This clone was counted at least ten times. The read falls 3 residues short of the CDR3 end, and the missing part is taken from the germline J gene. The chain couples TRBV7-9 to TRBJ2-7, with 8 bases that match TRBD1. The germline V gene has CDR1 SEHNR and CDR2 FQNEAQ (reference sequence). This CDR3 spans 15 amino acids. The ends lost 3 bases at V and 5 bases at J; junction bases unmatched: 9. This CDR3 reads CASSFSRDRSHEQYF. CDR3 DNA, as far as it was read: TGTGCCAGCAGCTTCTCTCGGGACAGGAGCCACGAG.

This clone was seen a handful of times. The CDR3 is cut off 3 residues early in the read; its end comes from the germline J gene. The chain joins TRBV25-1 to TRBJ2-5; maybe TRBD1 (5 bases). Germline V lookup: CDR1 MGHDK, CDR2 SYGVNS. There are 13 residues in the CDR3. V gave up 8 bases and J gave up 5 bases, with 15 bases separating them. The CDR3 spells CASVRDGRETQYF. The DNA read from the CDR3 is TGTGCCAGCGTCAGGGATGGGCGGGAGACC.

This clone was seen at least ten times. The read ends 3 residues before the CDR3 terminus; that terminus is restored from the germline J gene. The V gene is TRBV11-1, the J gene TRBJ2-3; the D gene is possibly TRBD2 (6 bases). This CDR3 has 15 amino acids. The germline CDR1 and CDR2 sequences are SGHAT and FQDESV (reference sequence). Trimming pared 3 bases from V and 6 bases from J, leaving 16 bases between. The CDR3 reads CASSFDTGLGDTQYF. The part of the CDR3 DNA that was read is TGTGCCAGCAGCTTTGATACGGGACTTGGGGATACG.

Many counts were recorded for this clone. The read is 3 residues too short to cover the CDR3 end, so that end is filled in from the germline J gene. J is TRBJ1-1 and V is TRBV5-4, with a weak D call TRBD1 (6 bases). Germline values: CDR1 SGHNT, CDR2 YYREEE (reference sequence). With 3 bases removed from V and 5 bases from J, the gap between germline ends came to 11 bases. The CDR3 covers 13 residues. CDR3 DNA, as far as it was read: TGTGCCAGCAGCTCCACAGGGCGAACTGAA. This translates into CASSSTGRTE. The whole CDR3 protein is CASSSTGRTEAFF.

In regard to this clone: The CDR3 extends 3 residues past the end of the read, so its final part is completed from the germline J gene. The chain is built from TRBV29-1 and TRBJ1-2, with a tentative D call TRBD1 (5 bases). The CDR3 length is 14 residues. CDR1 and CDR2 from the germline V gene are SQVTM and ANQGSEA. V lost 0 bases and J 7 bases, leaving 15 bases between the germline ends. CDR3 amino acids: CSVEDRVRVAGYTF. CDR3 bases read: TGCAGCGTTGAAGATCGCGTCAGGGTGGCTGGC.